This T cell receptor beta chain is drawn from a study of beta chain features in type 1 diabetes. Study-wide findings and caveats: Overrepresentation of cells with high TCR expression could result from cDNA sequencing. Any HLA-type effect on TCRB rearrangement remained unresolved here. Insertion counts at VDJ junctions were lower in type 1 diabetes patients, who also showed more deletions there.

Reverse transcribing all isolated RNA meant expressed TCRB transcripts were sequenced. Libraries were prepared by immunoSEQ multiplex PCR; TCRdb keeps only in-frame clonotypes and omits some of them. The profile covers almost 350,000 clones, with 8% appearing a single time and 0.44% taken by the ten largest. One heparinised blood draw, averaging about 116 mL, came from each donor. Trimming took 1 base from V and 2 from J, leaving 2 bases between them. Germline values: CDR1 LGHNA, CDR2 YSLEER. The CDR3 spans 12 residues. This clone turned up a few times. What it binds is unknown. Other DNA sequences from this sample encode an identical CDR3 as well.

The rearrangement joins TRBV4-3 to TRBJ1-2; no firm D call. The sample comprised central memory CD4+ T cells from blood. The TCR was taken from a woman aged 18-29 years in good health. CDR3: CASSQGNYGYTF. The CDR3 DNA reads TGCGCCAGCAGCCAAGGAAACTATGGCTACACCTTC.